This TCR beta chain was sequenced for a study of cytomegalovirus exposure and HLA in healthy donors. After removal of 0 bases from V and 8 bases from J, the junction contained 10 bases not matched to a gene. The germline gives CDR1 MNHEY, CDR2 SVGAGI. This CDR3 is built from 16 residues. Primers included in the PCR were 60 Vbeta and 13 Jbeta primers. TCRdb's copy holds only in-frame clones and misses some; the assay was immunoSEQ multiplex PCR. The sample lists under 200,000 clones, around 81% occurring once. The sequence derives from a woman aged 18-30 years in good health and CMV-seropositive. Material: PBMCs. This sequence joins TRBV6-5 and TRBJ1-1, with 9 positions matching TRBD1. The CDR3 reads CASSYSRTGATVEAFF. In DNA, the CDR3 is TGTGCCAGCAGTTACTCAAGGACAGGGGCCACCGTGGAAGCTTTCTTT.